Listed here are 2 T cell receptor beta chains from one sample, sequenced in a study of T cell responses to AZD1222 COVID-19 vaccine. Profiled with immunoSEQ multiplex PCR; TCRdb holds only in-frame clones, not every one. The data show around 100,000 clones, over 85% seen once. The source material was peripheral blood, sampled on day 0 of AZD1222 vaccination. The receptors were sampled from an adult in good health.

A single count supports this clone. The chain recombines TRBV27 with TRBJ1-5; weak D call: TRBD1 (5 bases). Trimming removed 6 bases from V and 5 bases from J, with 11 bases in between. The CDR3 has 13 residues. Germline V gives CDR1 MNHEY, CDR2 SMNVEV (reference sequence). The CDR3: CASRGDGYQPQHF. Written as DNA, the CDR3 is TGTGCCAGCAGGGGGGACGGATATCAGCCCCAGCATTTT.

Only one count was recorded for this clone. This sequence joins TRBV7-2 and TRBJ1-1; D is unresolved. The CDR3 loop spans 14 amino acids. CDR1 is SGHTA, CDR2 FQGNSA, per germline. V was cut by 2 bases and J by 2 bases, with 9 bases left in between. Here the CDR3 reads CASSLTTINTEAFF. CDR3 nucleotide sequence: TGTGCCAGCAGCTTAACGACCATTAACACTGAAGCTTTCTTT.